This TCR beta chain appears in the sequencing data of a study of T cell responses to AZD1222 COVID-19 vaccine (dated by TCRdb to the early 2020s). Regarding the research as a whole: Because spike-specific TCR depth and breadth did not differ between the two schedules, AZD1222 recipients who got a second dose at roughly 4 weeks were pooled with those who got a second dose at roughly 12 weeks. Enrollment into the trials was organized by age into subgroups of 18-55, 56-69 and 70-plus years, and those subgroups contained approximately 160, 26 and 62 TCR-sequenced participants, respectively. A total of about 230 trial participants underwent TCR sequencing, of whom approximately 210 received two doses of AZD1222 and approximately 25 received two doses of the MenACWY control vaccine.

This clone was counted between two and nine times. This receptor's antigen is unknown. One base away there is no much larger clone; base qualities are not given. Points the paper makes about the study in general: CD4 TCRs associated with the vaccine covered the entire spike protein, and the dominant responses were in regions 160-218 and 743-854. Conclusions about previously exposed vaccinees are limited because only a handful of AZD1222 recipients were SARS-CoV-2 seropositive at baseline. In the small 56-69-year group, the increase in depth fell short of significance, most likely because of low power. Nearly half of unique spike-specific TCRs reportedly recognized epitopes outside regions mutated in the B.1.351 and B.1.1.7 variants. Because no day 14 peak-response samples were available, repertoires were characterized only after the peak T cell response. Spike-specific TCR breadth and depth rose significantly after two AZD1222 doses compared with day 0 and with MenACWY recipients. Participants were mostly white British and included more females than males, and it was suggested by the authors that clonal diversity may have been underestimated.

The CDR3 holds 13 amino acids from the cysteine to the phenylalanine. Here the CDR3 DNA is all that survives: 39 bases in frame from base 1. The V end loses 4 bases and the J end loses 9 bases, and a stretch of 13 bases separates them. CDR1 and CDR2 (LNHDA, SQIVND) derive from the germline V gene (reference sequence). The intended sense of this specimen's time point label: baseline before first vaccination. The vaccinee samples were drawn from two UK trials, COV001 and COV002, one of which was a single-blind randomized controlled phase 2/3 trial testing AZD1222 (ChAdOx1 nCoV-19) in healthy adults. For TCRbeta chain sequencing, PBMC samples were collected from trial participants at day 0 and at day 28 after the second dose. The CDR3 regions of human TCRbeta chains were analyzed by immunosequencing. In the source study's methods: Repertoire TCRs were checked for matches against a reference library of SARS-CoV-2-specific TCRs that had been generated using the MIRA antigen-specificity platform. Breadth was defined as the fraction of unique TCRs that were SARS-CoV-2-associated, and depth was defined as the fraction of total T cells that were SARS-CoV-2-associated. Using the MIRA data, each spike-specific TCR was mapped to the spike region that the TCR reacts to and placed in a CD4 or CD8 class. Log10-transformed breadth and depth values were compared by one-way ANOVA with Sidak's multiple comparisons tests. The table comes from immuneACCESS by way of TCRdb, which keeps in-frame sequences with V and J called. Part of the clones is missing from these tables; in studies checked, under half for an unresolved V gene and the rest for unknown reasons. V and J calls and clone size follow that table, whereas D and trimming were derived from the DNA. This sample has some 180,000 clones in its table, and 85% to 95% of those were observed once. 1% to 1.5% of the sample belongs to the ten largest clones.

The chain employs TRBV19 and TRBJ2-1; TRBD2 could be the D gene, as 6 bases match. The receptor's source is an adult in good health. The sample was peripheral blood, taken on day 0 of AZD1222 vaccination. DNA sequence: TGTGCCAGTAGTAGCGGGGCGGGCGGTGAGCAGTTCTTC. It translates as CASSSGAGGEQFF.